The 27 T cell receptor beta chains reported below all come from one sample, sequenced in a study of blood T cell repertoires in COVID-19. TCRdb keeps only in-frame clones here, not all; method: immunoSEQ multiplex PCR. The sample contains about 160,000 clones, 82% of which appear only once. The sequenced sample consisted of PBMCs or T cells enriched from blood (not recorded which). The receptors were sampled from a man in his 60s who had recovered from COVID-19.

The chain couples TRBV15 to TRBJ1-2; D uncertain. V gave up 1 base and J gave up 7 bases, with 10 bases separating them. CDR3 length: 13 amino acids. Germline V gives CDR1 LNHNV, CDR2 YYDKDF (reference sequence). The CDR3 region is CATSRVGGLGYTF. The CDR3 DNA reads TGTGCCACCAGCAGAGTGGGAGGGCTTGGCTACACCTTC.

This clone was recorded only once. The genes are TRBV3-1 (or the pseudogene TRBV3-2) and TRBJ2-7; the match to TRBD2 covers 10 bases. Losses at the gene ends were 4 bases for V and 5 bases for J; bases not matched to a gene: 8. Looked up from germline, CDR1 is LGHDT and CDR2 is YNNKEL (reference sequence). The CDR3 totals 15 residues. CDR3 residues: CASSLLAGVSHEQYF. CDR3 DNA: TGTGCCAGCAGCCTGCTAGCGGGGGTGTCGCACGAGCAGTACTTC.

The rearrangement joins TRBV27 to TRBJ2-7, with 11 bases that match TRBD1. Germline-derived CDR1 and CDR2 are MNHEY and SMNVEV (reference sequence). The CDR3 covers 15 residues. The V gene end was trimmed by 5 bases and the J gene end by 3 bases; junction bases not matched to a gene: 6. The CDR3 sequence is CASSPTGTGGYEQYF. The CDR3 DNA reads as TGTGCCAGCAGTCCTACCGGGACAGGGGGCTACGAGCAGTACTTC.

V and J are TRBV5-1 and TRBJ2-2; perhaps TRBD2 as D (5 bases). The ends were cut back, 4 bases at V and 5 bases at J, with 9 bases in the middle. CDR1 and CDR2 (germline): SGHRS, YFSETQ. This CDR3 contains 13 residues. The CDR3 DNA sequence: TGCGCCAGCAGCCCTCGGGGAACCGGGGAGCTGTTTTTT. It translates to CASSPRGTGELFF.

This sequence joins TRBV2 and TRBJ2-3; TRBD1 agrees at 11 bases. The germline V gene has CDR1 SNHLY and CDR2 FYNNEI. This CDR3 spans 15 amino acids. Trimming cost V 3 bases and J 1 base; bases outside gene matches: 0. CDR3 nucleotides: TGTGCCAGCAGTGAGGACAGGGGGCGCACAGATACGCAGTATTTT. This codes for CASSEDRGRTDTQYF.

The chain employs TRBV2 and TRBJ2-3; TRBD2 matches at 9 bases. Germline CDR1 and CDR2: SNHLY and FYNNEI. V gave up 3 bases and J gave up 3 bases; unmatched junction bases: 1. This CDR3 comprises 14 residues. This chain's CDR3 is CASSDLAGTDTQYF. DNA for the CDR3: TGTGCCAGCAGTGACCTAGCGGGAACAGATACGCAGTATTTT.

This chain's CDR3 is CASSSGTGGAFSETQYF. In DNA form, the CDR3 reads TGTGCCAGCAGCTCCGGGACAGGGGGCGCATTCTCGGAGACCCAGTACTTC. The gene calls are TRBV7-9 and TRBJ2-5; 12 bases align to TRBD1. CDR3 size: 17 residues. Germline CDR1 SEHNR, CDR2 FQNEAQ (reference sequence). The junction had 11 bases not matched to a gene; V was cut back by 4 bases and J by 5 bases.

This clone occurred a few times. The chain recombines TRBV5-8 with TRBJ1-1; D unclear. Per the germline V gene, CDR1 is SGHTS and CDR2 is YDEGEE. The germline V and J ends were trimmed by 1 base and 8 bases, with 9 bases remaining between them. The CDR3 is 12 amino acids. The CDR3 region is CASSLRDLEAFF. The CDR3 coding sequence is TGTGCCAGCAGCTTGCGGGATCTCGAAGCTTTCTTT.

V usage is TRBV7-9 and J usage is TRBJ2-3, with D perhaps matching TRBD1 (6 bases). The CDR3 is 14 amino acids. Germline V gene sequence: CDR1 SEHNR, CDR2 FQNEAQ (reference sequence). Trimming pared 3 bases from V and 2 bases from J, leaving 9 bases between. The CDR3 DNA sequence: TGTGCCAGCAGCTTTGGACAGATCACAGATACGCAGTATTTT. It is translated as CASSFGQITDTQYF. Full variable domain (outside the CDR3, taken from reference TRBV7-9 and TRBJ2-3): DTGVSQNPRHKITKRGQNVTFRCDPISEHNRLYWYRQTLGQGPEFLTYFQNEAQLEKSRLLSDRFSAERPKGSFSTLEIQRTEQGDSAMYLCASSFGQITDTQYFGPGTRLTVL.

This rearrangement joins TRBV28 to TRBJ2-5; no definite D call. The CDR3 spans 13 residues. Per germline, CDR1 MDHEN and CDR2 SYDVKM. V shed 5 bases and J shed 0 bases, with 7 bases lying between them. The CDR3, as DNA: TGTGCCAGCAGTCTAACGTACCAAGAGACCCAGTACTTC. It specifies CASSLTYQETQYF.

This chain links TRBV6-4 with TRBJ2-3; D unresolved. The germline V and J ends were trimmed by 0 bases and 0 bases, with 22 bases remaining between them. The CDR3 has 20 amino acids. The V gene's germline CDR1 is MRHNA and CDR2 SNTAGT. CDR3 nucleotides: TGTGCCAGCAGTGACTCGAAAAGGTGGCGGCTCTTCACTAGCACAGATACGCAGTATTTT. Translation gives CASSDSKRWRLFTSTDTQYF.

The chain combines TRBV5-4 with TRBJ1-2; a possible D gene is TRBD1 (5 bases). This CDR3 is built from 14 residues. Germline V gives CDR1 SGHNT, CDR2 YYREEE (reference sequence). Trimming pared 3 bases from V and 1 base from J, leaving 10 bases between. The CDR3 DNA reads TGTGCCAGCAGCTCTCCGGGGGTTAACTATGGCTACACCTTC. It translates to CASSSPGVNYGYTF. The complete variable domain, with remaining parts taken from reference TRBV5-4 and TRBJ1-2, reads ETGVTQSPTHLIKTRGQQVTLRCSSQSGHNTVSWYQQALGQGPQFIFQYYREEENGRGNFPPRFSGLQFPNYSSELNVNALELDDSALYLCASSSPGVNYGYTFGSGTRLTVV.

J is TRBJ1-2 and V is TRBV3-1 (or the pseudogene TRBV3-2); weak D call: TRBD1 (5 bases). This CDR3 has 14 residues. Germline V CDR1 and CDR2: LGHDT, YNNKEL (reference sequence). Trimming removed 4 bases from V and 6 bases from J, with 15 bases in between. CDR3 sequence reads: CASSPSRALNGYTF. The CDR3, as DNA: TGTGCCAGCAGCCCGTCCAGGGCTTTGAATGGCTACACCTTC.

This clone was recorded once. The CDR3 loop is CASSSQRSYNSPLHF. In nucleotides, the CDR3 is TGTGCCAGCAGCTCTCAGCGGAGCTATAATTCACCCCTCCACTTT. The rearrangement links TRBV28 to TRBJ1-6; D not resolved. There are 15 residues in the CDR3. CDR1 and CDR2 from the germline V gene are MDHEN and SYDVKM. With 6 bases removed from V and 3 bases from J, the gap between germline ends came to 12 bases.

J is TRBJ2-1 and V is TRBV11-2; 11 bases are a match to TRBD2. V was clipped by 1 base and J by 4 bases; unmatched bases: 3. Germline V gene lookup returns CDR1 SGHAT and CDR2 FQNNGV. The CDR3 sequence is 16 residues long. CDR3 protein: CASSLVLAGGYNEQFF. For the CDR3, the DNA is TGTGCCAGCAGCTTAGTCCTAGCGGGGGGATACAATGAGCAGTTCTTC.

The chain carries TRBV15 and TRBJ2-2, with D perhaps TRBD2 (6 bases). The CDR3 length is 15 residues. Trimming took off 0 bases at V and 4 bases at J, with 9 bases between the two ends. Germline CDR1 reads LNHNV; CDR2 reads YYDKDF (reference sequence). The CDR3 bases are TGTGCCACCAGCAGAGACCCAGCGGGCACCGGGGAGCTGTTTTTT. This sequence encodes CATSRDPAGTGELFF. Combining the CDR3 with reference TRBV15 and TRBJ2-2 gives the whole variable domain DAMVIQNPRYQVTQFGKPVTLSCSQTLNHNVMYWYQQKSSQAPKLLFHYYDKDFNNEADTPDNFQSRRPNTSFCFLDIRSPGLGDTAMYLCATSRDPAGTGELFFGEGSRLTVL.

The V and J genes are TRBV6-4 and TRBJ1-5, with D maybe TRBD1 (6 bases). Trimming stripped 5 bases from V and 3 bases from J, with 11 bases between. The CDR3 has 14 residues. The germline gives CDR1 MRHNA, CDR2 SNTAGT. The CDR3 loop reads CASSSGQINQPQHF. CDR3 nucleotide sequence: TGTGCCAGCAGTTCTGGACAGATCAATCAGCCCCAGCATTTT.

The gene calls are TRBV7-9 and TRBJ1-1; no clear D gene. The germline CDR1 and CDR2 sequences are SEHNR and FQNEAQ (reference sequence). The CDR3 runs 13 residues. The ends were cut back, 6 bases at V and 5 bases at J, with 13 bases in the middle. The CDR3 region is CASSPRSYTEAFF. The CDR3 bases are TGTGCCAGCAGTCCCCGTTCTTATACTGAAGCTTTCTTT.

This rearrangement joins TRBV19 to TRBJ2-1; 13 positions match TRBD2. The CDR3 is 16 amino acids. Trimming removed 5 bases from V and 5 bases from J; junction bases left unmatched: 6. From germline, CDR1 is LNHDA and CDR2 SQIVND (reference sequence). The CDR3 DNA reads as TGTGCCAGTAGTTTAACCGGGACTAGCGGGAACAATGAGCAGTTCTTC. Protein product: CASSLTGTSGNNEQFF. The variable domain in full, with the rest retrieved from reference TRBV19 and TRBJ2-1, is DGGITQSPKYLFRKEGQNVTLSCEQNLNHDAMYWYRQDPGQGLRLIYYSQIVNDFQKGDIAEGYSVSREKKESFPLTVTSAQKNPTAFYLCASSLTGTSGNNEQFFGPGTRLTVL.

The rearrangement uses TRBV2 and TRBJ2-7; D is ambiguous. Germline assignment: CDR1 SNHLY and CDR2 FYNNEI. This CDR3 contains 14 residues. V was trimmed by 3 bases and J by 0 bases, leaving 9 bases between them. The CDR3 protein is CASSDPATSYEQYF. DNA of the CDR3: TGTGCCAGCAGTGACCCAGCGACCTCCTACGAGCAGTACTTC.

The V call is TRBV25-1, the J call TRBJ2-3, with 8 bases matching TRBD2. The trim removed 4 bases at V and 0 bases at J, leaving 3 bases unmatched. The CDR3 spans 15 residues. The germline V gene has CDR1 MGHDK and CDR2 SYGVNS. CDR3 in DNA: TGTGCCAGCAGTGCGGGGGGGCTCAGCACAGATACGCAGTATTTT. It is translated as CASSAGGLSTDTQYF.

J is TRBJ1-4 and V is TRBV7-9; D may be TRBD1 (5 bases). Per germline, CDR1 SEHNR and CDR2 FQNEAQ (reference sequence). Trimming shortened V by 5 bases and J by 4 bases, and 23 bases separated the two germline ends. The CDR3 is 18 residues long. Here the CDR3 DNA reads TGTGCCAGCAGCCCATGGGGGGTCTCTAATGACCTTAATGAAAAACTGTTTTTT. It translates to CASSPWGVSNDLNEKLFF.

V is TRBV28 and J is TRBJ1-1; 8 bases are a match to TRBD1. This CDR3 has 12 residues. The V and J ends lost 6 bases and 8 bases, in that order; junction bases with no gene match: 5. Per the germline V gene, CDR1 is MDHEN and CDR2 is SYDVKM. In DNA form, the CDR3 reads TGTGCCAGCAGGAACCGGGACAGGGAAGCTTTCTTT. It yields the protein CASRNRDREAFF.

The chain joins TRBV12-3 or TRBV12-4 to TRBJ2-1, with D unclear. V shed 6 bases and J shed 8 bases, with 14 bases lying between them. The CDR3 loop spans 13 amino acids. CDR3 DNA sequence: TGTGCCAGCAGGAGAAACCCGCCGGATGAGCAGTTCTTC. This translates into CASRRNPPDEQFF.

This sequence joins TRBV14 and TRBJ2-7; 7 bases are shared with TRBD1. Germline-derived CDR1 and CDR2 are SGHDN and FVKESK. The CDR3 contains 13 residues. The V segment lost 1 base and the J segment 6 bases; nucleotides outside the gene matches: 3. DNA of the CDR3: TGTGCCAGCAGCCAAGTCGGACAGGCCGAGCAGTACTTC. Translation: CASSQVGQAEQYF.

This chain uses TRBV5-1 with TRBJ2-5; D may be TRBD2 (6 bases). Germline values: CDR1 SGHRS, CDR2 YFSETQ. Trimming stripped 2 bases from V and 5 bases from J, with 13 bases between. The CDR3 runs 14 residues. This CDR3 is CASSLNPSVETQYF. Here the CDR3 DNA reads TGCGCCAGCAGCTTAAATCCTAGCGTGGAGACCCAGTACTTC.

CDR3: CASRRTEAFF. The CDR3 DNA sequence: TGTGCCAGTAGGAGGACTGAAGCTTTCTTT. V usage is TRBV19 and J usage is TRBJ1-1; D gene ambiguous. Germline V lookup: CDR1 LNHDA, CDR2 SQIVND (reference sequence). This CDR3 is 10 amino acids long. Between the trimmed V and J ends, which lost 6 bases and 5 bases, there was a span of 4 bases.